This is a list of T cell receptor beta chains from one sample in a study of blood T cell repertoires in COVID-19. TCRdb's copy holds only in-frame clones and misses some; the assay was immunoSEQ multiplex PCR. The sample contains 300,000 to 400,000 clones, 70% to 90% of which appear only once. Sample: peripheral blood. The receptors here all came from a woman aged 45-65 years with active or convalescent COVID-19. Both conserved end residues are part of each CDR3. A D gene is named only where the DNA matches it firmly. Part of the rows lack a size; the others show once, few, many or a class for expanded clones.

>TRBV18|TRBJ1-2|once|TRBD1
TGTGCCAGCTCTCAGACAGGGCTAAACTATGGCTACACCTTC
CASSQTGLNYGYTF
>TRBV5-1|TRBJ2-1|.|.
TGCGCCAGCAGCTTAACGGGTCCATCGGGTGAGCAGTTCTTC
CASSLTGPSGEQFF
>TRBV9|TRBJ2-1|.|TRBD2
TGTGCCAGCAGCGTAGGGCTAGCGGGAGGTAACAGGGAGCAGTTCTTC
CASSVGLAGGNREQFF
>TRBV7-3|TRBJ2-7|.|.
TGTGCCAGCAGCCCGAGCAGGACTGCCGAGCAGTACTTC
CASSPSRTAEQYF
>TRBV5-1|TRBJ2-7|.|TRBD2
TGCGCCAGCAGCCGTAAATACCCTAGCGGGAAACCCAACGAGCAGTACTTC
CASSRKYPSGKPNEQYF
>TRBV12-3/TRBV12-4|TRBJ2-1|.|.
TGTGCCAGCAGTTTAGCCGGGGTAAGGCAGTTCTTC
CASSLAGVRQFF
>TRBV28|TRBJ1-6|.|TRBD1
TGTGCCAGCAGTTCTAGGGGGACAGTGGGTTCACCCCTCCACTTT
CASSSRGTVGSPLHF
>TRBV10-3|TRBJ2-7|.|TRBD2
TGTGCCATCAGTGAGGGACTAGCGTTCTCCTACGAGCAGTACTTC
CAISEGLAFSYEQYF
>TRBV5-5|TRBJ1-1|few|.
TGTGCCAGCAGCTTCTTTGCAGGGGAAGCTTTCTTT
CASSFFAGEAFF
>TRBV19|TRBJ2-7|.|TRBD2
TGTGCCAGTACCCCGGCCTGGGCTAGCGGGGCTAGCTCCTACGAGCAGTACTTC
CASTPAWASGASSYEQYF
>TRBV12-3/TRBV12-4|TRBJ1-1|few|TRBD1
TGTGCCAGCAGGGGGACAGACACTGAAGCTTTCTTT
CASRGTDTEAFF
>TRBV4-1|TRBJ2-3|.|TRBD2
TGCGCCAGCAGCCAATTTGGAGGGCGGGAGTCACCTGTCGTGTATACGCAGTATTTT
CASSQFGGRESPVVYTQYF
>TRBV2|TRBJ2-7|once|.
TGTGCCAGCAACCTAGGCCCGGGTGGGGAGCAGTACTTC
CASNLGPGGEQYF
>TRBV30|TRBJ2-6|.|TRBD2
TGTGCCTGGAGTTTGCGGGGGGCGGCAGGGGCCAACGTCCTGACTTTC
CAWSLRGAAGANVLTF
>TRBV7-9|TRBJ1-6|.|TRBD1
TGTGCCAGCAGCTTAGGGGACAGGGAGTATTCACCCCTCCACTTT
CASSLGDREYSPLHF
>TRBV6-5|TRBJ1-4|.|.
TGTGCCAGCAGTTCGGGTGGGACTAATGAAAAACTGTTTTTT
CASSSGGTNEKLFF
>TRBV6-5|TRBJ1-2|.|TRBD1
TGTGCCAGCAGACGACAGGGGGGTGACTATGGCTACACCTTC
CASRRQGGDYGYTF
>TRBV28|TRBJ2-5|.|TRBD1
TGTGCCCTTGGGGGACAGGGTGACGAAGAGACCCAGTACTTC
CALGGQGDEETQYF
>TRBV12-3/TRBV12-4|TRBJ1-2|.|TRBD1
TGTGCCAGCAGTAATAGGACAGGGCATGGCTACACCTTC
CASSNRTGHGYTF
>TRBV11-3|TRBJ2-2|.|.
TGTGCCAGCAGCCCCCGCGAGGGTCCGAACACCGGGGAGCTGTTTTTT
CASSPREGPNTGELFF
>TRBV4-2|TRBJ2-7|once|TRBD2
TGTGCCAGCAGCCAAGGACTAGCGGGAGGATCCGGGGGTCTTTACGAGCAGTACTTC
CASSQGLAGGSGGLYEQYF
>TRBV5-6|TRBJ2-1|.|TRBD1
TGTGCCAGCAGCCCGGACAGGGATCCTGAGCAGTTCTTC
CASSPDRDPEQFF
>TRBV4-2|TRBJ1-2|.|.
TGTGCCAGCAGCCAAGATACGGACTTCTATGGCTACACCTTC
CASSQDTDFYGYTF
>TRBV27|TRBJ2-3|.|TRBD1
TGTGCCAGCAGCAACAACAGGGGAAATACGCAGTATTTT
CASSNNRGNTQYF
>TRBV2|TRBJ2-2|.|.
TGTGCCAGCACGCGGGCCCGCACCGGGGAGCTGTTTTTT
CASTRARTGELFF
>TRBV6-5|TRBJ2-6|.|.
TGTGCCTGCAAGGACAGCTCTGGGGCCAACGTCCTGACTTTC
CACKDSSGANVLTF
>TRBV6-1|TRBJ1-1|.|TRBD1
TGTGCCAGCAGTGAAGTTAACAGGGGATACACTGAAGCTTTCTTT
CASSEVNRGYTEAFF
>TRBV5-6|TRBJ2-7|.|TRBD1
TGTGCCAGCAGCCACCGGGACAGGGACCTCAGCGAGCAGTACTTC
CASSHRDRDLSEQYF
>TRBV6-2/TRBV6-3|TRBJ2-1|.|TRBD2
TGTGCCAGCAGTTACCCCCGGACTAGCGGGCAAGTCGATGAGCAGTTCTTC
CASSYPRTSGQVDEQFF
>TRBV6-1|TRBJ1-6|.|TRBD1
TGTGCCAGCAGAGAAAGGACAGGGAGCTCCTATAATTCACCCCTCCACTTT
CASRERTGSSYNSPLHF
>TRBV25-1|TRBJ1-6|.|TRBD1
TGTGCCAGCAGTCATGCAGGGGGAAATTCACCCCTCCACTTT
CASSHAGGNSPLHF
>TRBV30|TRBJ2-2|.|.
TGTGCCTGGTGTGGCAGGATCGGCGGGGAGCTGTTTTTT
CAWCGRIGGELFF
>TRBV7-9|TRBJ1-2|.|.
TGTGCCAGCAGCTCGGGATACCGTGGATCTAGCTATGGCTACACCTTC
CASSSGYRGSSYGYTF
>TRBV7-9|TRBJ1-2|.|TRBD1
TGTGCCAGCAGGACAGGGACCTCAGGCTACACCTTC
CASRTGTSGYTF
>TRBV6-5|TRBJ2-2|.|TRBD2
TGTGCCAGCTTTTCAGCGGGGGAGAACACCGGGGAGCTGTTTTTT
CASFSAGENTGELFF
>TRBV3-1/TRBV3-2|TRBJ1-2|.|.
TGTGCCAGCAGCCAATACGGTGTGTTCTATGGCTACACCTTC
CASSQYGVFYGYTF
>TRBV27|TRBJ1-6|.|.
TGTGCCAGCAGTTTAGGGGCAGGGGACTCACCCCTCCACTTT
CASSLGAGDSPLHF
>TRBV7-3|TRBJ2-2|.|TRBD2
TGTGCCAGCAGCAGGACTAGCGGGAGTAACACCGGGGAGCTGTTTTTT
CASSRTSGSNTGELFF
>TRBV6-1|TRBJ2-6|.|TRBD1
TGTGCCAGCAGTGACTTACCGGGACAGGGGTTAACTGGGGCCAACGTCCTGACTTTC
CASSDLPGQGLTGANVLTF
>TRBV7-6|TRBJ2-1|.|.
TGTGCCAGCAGCTCCTCGGGGGGCCCGCCGGGTGAGCAGTTCTTC
CASSSSGGPPGEQFF
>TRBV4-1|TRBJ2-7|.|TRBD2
TGCGCCAGCAGCCAAGCGGGAGGGTCCTACGAGCAGTACTTC
CASSQAGGSYEQYF
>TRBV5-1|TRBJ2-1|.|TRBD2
TGCGCCAGCAGCTTCTTACGACTAGCGAACAATGAGCAGTTCTTC
CASSFLRLANNEQFF
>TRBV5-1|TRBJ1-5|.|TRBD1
TGCGCCAGCAGCTTGGGGCAGGGGGTTAATCAGCCCCAGCATTTT
CASSLGQGVNQPQHF
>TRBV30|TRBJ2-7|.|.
TGTGCCTGGAGCGGAGGTCCCTACGAGCAGTACTTC
CAWSGGPYEQYF
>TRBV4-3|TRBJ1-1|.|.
TGCGCCAGCAGCCAAGCCCCGGGTCTGCGAACTGAAGCTTTCTTT
CASSQAPGLRTEAFF
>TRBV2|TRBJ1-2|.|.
TGTGCCAGCAGTGAAGAGGCGGAGTCCTATGGCTACACCTTC
CASSEEAESYGYTF
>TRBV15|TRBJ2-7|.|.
TGTGCCACCAGCAACCCTGGGACTCAGCGTGAGCAGTACTTC
CATSNPGTQREQYF
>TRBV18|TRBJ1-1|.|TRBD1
TGTGCCAGCTCACCAGGACAGGGGGCGGGGACTGAAGCTTTCTTT
CASSPGQGAGTEAFF
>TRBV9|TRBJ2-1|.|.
TGTGCCAGCAGCGCCCGCAATGAGCAGTTCTTC
CASSARNEQFF
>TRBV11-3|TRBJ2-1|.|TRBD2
TGTGCCAGCAGCGCCCCAACGGGACTAGCGGGGTACAATGAGCAGTTCTTC
CASSAPTGLAGYNEQFF
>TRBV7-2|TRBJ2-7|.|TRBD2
TGTGCCAGCAGCAGACTAGCGGGAGCTGACGAGCAGTACTTC
CASSRLAGADEQYF
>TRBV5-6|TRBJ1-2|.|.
TGTGCCAGCAGCTTGGATTCAGGAAACTATGGCTACACCTTC
CASSLDSGNYGYTF
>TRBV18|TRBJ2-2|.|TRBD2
TGTGCCAGCTCGCCCCCGGGGGGCACCGGGGAGCTGTTTTTT
CASSPPGGTGELFF
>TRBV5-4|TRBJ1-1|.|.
TGTGCCAGCAGCTTGGGACACGACACTGAAGCTTTCTTT
CASSLGHDTEAFF
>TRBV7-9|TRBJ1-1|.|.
TGTGCCAGCAGCTTCACGGGGAACACTGAAGCTTTCTTT
CASSFTGNTEAFF
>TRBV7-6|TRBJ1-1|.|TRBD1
TGTGCCAGCAGCCGGACGACAGGGCCCTTGAACACTGAAGCTTTCTTT
CASSRTTGPLNTEAFF
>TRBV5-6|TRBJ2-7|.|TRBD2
TGTGCCAGCAGCCCTCTAGCGGGGGGTTACGAGCAGTACTTC
CASSPLAGGYEQYF